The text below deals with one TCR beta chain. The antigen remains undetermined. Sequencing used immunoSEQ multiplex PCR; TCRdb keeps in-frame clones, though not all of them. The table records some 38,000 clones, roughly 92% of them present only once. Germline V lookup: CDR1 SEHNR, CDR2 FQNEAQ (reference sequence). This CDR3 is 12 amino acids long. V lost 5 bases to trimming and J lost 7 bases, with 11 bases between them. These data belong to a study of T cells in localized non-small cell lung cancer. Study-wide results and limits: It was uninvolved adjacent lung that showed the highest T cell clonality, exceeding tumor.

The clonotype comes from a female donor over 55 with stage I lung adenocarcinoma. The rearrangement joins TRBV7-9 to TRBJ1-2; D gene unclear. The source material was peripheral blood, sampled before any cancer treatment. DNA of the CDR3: TGTGCCAGCAGCCACGGACGGGGTGGCTACACCTTC. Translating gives CASSHGRGGYTF.